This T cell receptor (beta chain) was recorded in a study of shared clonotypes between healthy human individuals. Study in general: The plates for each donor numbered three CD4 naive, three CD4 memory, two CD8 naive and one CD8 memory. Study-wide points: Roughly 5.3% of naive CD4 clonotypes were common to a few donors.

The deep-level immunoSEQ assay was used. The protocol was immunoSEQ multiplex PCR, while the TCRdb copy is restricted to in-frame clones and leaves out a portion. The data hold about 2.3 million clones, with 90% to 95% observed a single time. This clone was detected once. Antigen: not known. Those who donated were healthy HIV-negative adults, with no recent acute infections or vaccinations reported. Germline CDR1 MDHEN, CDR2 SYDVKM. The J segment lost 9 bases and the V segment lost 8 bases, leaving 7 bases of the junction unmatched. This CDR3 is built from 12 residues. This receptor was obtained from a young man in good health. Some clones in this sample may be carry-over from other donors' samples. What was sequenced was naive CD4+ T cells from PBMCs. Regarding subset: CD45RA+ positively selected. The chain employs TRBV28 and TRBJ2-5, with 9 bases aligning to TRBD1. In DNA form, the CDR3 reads TGTGCCAGCGACCGACAGGGGGTGGCCCAGTACTTC. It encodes CASDRQGVAQYF.